The 16 T cell receptor beta chains below come from one sample, sequenced in a study of chemoradiotherapy in HPV16-positive cancers. This table comes from immunoSEQ multiplex PCR, and its TCRdb copy is limited to in-frame clones, with some not included. The sample includes 10,000 to 15,000 clones, over 75% seen only once; the top ten take under 2.5%. Sample collection occurred from a patient who underwent chemoradiotherapy. These receptors all stem from a human donor with HPV-associated anogenital cancer.

V gene TRBV18 combines with J gene TRBJ1-1, with 7 bases aligning to TRBD1. Trimming took 1 base from V and 4 from J; bases not matched to a gene: 9. Germline lookup yields CDR1 KGHSH and CDR2 LQKENI. The CDR3 sequence is 16 residues long. CDR3 loop: CASSPQFGTVGTEAFF. The DNA for the CDR3 is TGTGCCAGCTCACCACAGTTTGGGACAGTGGGCACTGAAGCTTTCTTT.

This chain connects TRBV5-8 to TRBJ1-2, with 7 bases lining up with TRBD1. This CDR3 is 15 amino acids long. Germline CDR1 and CDR2: SGHTS and YDEGEE. Trimming took 4 bases from V and 0 from J; bases not matched to a gene: 6. The CDR3 here is CASSPRQGSNYGYTF. DNA of the CDR3: TGTGCCAGCAGCCCTCGACAGGGTTCTAACTATGGCTACACCTTC.

The chain joins TRBV6-4 to TRBJ2-2; D might be TRBD1 or TRBD2, each matching 5 bases. In germline, CDR1 is MRHNA, CDR2 SNTAGT. The CDR3 extends over 14 amino acids. V lost 0 bases and J lost 4, with 6 bases in between. The CDR3 DNA sequence: TGTGCCAGCAGTGACTCCGGGACCACCGGGGAGCTGTTTTTT. Its protein product is CASSDSGTTGELFF.

In its sample, this clone was seen a few times. The genes are TRBV2 and TRBJ1-5; 9 bases are shared with TRBD1. Germline V lookup: CDR1 SNHLY, CDR2 FYNNEI. The J segment lost 0 bases and the V segment lost 7 bases, leaving 4 bases of the junction unmatched. This CDR3 contains 15 residues. DNA of the CDR3: TGTGCCAGCAAACAGGGGGCGGGTAGCAATCAGCCCCAGCATTTT. The encoded protein is CASKQGAGSNQPQHF. Combining the CDR3 with reference TRBV2 and TRBJ1-5 gives the whole variable domain EPEVTQTPSHQVTQMGQEVILRCVPISNHLYFYWYRQILGQKVEFLVSFYNNEISEKSEIFDDQFSVERPDGSNFTLKIRSTKLEDSAMYFCASKQGAGSNQPQHFGDGTRLSIL.

The V call is TRBV5-4, the J call TRBJ2-6; TRBD2 matches at 7 bases. J gave up 4 bases and V 4 bases, and 14 bases lay outside the gene matches. CDR1 is SGHNT and CDR2 is YYREEE in the germline V gene (reference sequence). The CDR3 runs 18 residues. CDR3 DNA: TGTGCCAGCAGCCTGGGACTACTTTCCACCCAGGGGGCCAACGTCCTGACTTTC. Its protein product is CASSLGLLSTQGANVLTF.

The V call is TRBV11-3, the J call TRBJ2-2; no definite D call. This CDR3 is 12 amino acids long. Germline CDR1 SGHNT, CDR2 YENEEA. V lost 5 bases, J lost 2 bases, and 3 bases lay in between. The CDR3 is CASSLNTGELFF. CDR3 nucleotides: TGTGCCAGCAGCCTAAACACCGGGGAGCTGTTTTTT.

This clone was detected a few times. V gene TRBV11-3 combines with J gene TRBJ2-5; 7 bases map to TRBD1. Germline V gene sequence: CDR1 SGHNT, CDR2 YENEEA. The V segment lost 5 bases and the J segment 0 bases; nucleotides outside the gene matches: 9. This CDR3 comprises 16 residues. The CDR3: CASSNYRGSYQETQYF. DNA for the CDR3: TGTGCCAGCAGCAATTACAGGGGCTCCTACCAAGAGACCCAGTACTTC.

V and J are TRBV5-5 and TRBJ1-1, with TRBD1 matching 7 bases. The CDR3 has 15 residues. Germline CDR1 SGHKS, CDR2 YYEKEE (reference sequence). J gave up 4 bases and V 4 bases, and 10 bases lay outside the gene matches. The CDR3 here is CASSPRQGLGTEAFF. The CDR3 region has the DNA TGTGCCAGCAGCCCGCGACAGGGTTTGGGCACTGAAGCTTTCTTT.

The chain uses TRBV5-1 and TRBJ2-1; 8 bases match TRBD1. The V gene's germline CDR1 is SGHRS and CDR2 YFSETQ. Unmatched junction bases numbered 7, after V lost 10 bases and J lost 7 bases. The CDR3 runs to 12 residues. Here the CDR3 reads CAPRDRRNEQFF. For the CDR3, the DNA is TGCGCCCCCAGGGACAGGAGGAATGAGCAGTTCTTC.

The V and J genes are TRBV6-4 and TRBJ1-1; 7 bases map to TRBD1. CDR3 length: 14 residues. After removal of 2 bases from V and 4 bases from J, the junction contained 4 bases not matched to a gene. The germline gives CDR1 MRHNA, CDR2 SNTAGT. This CDR3 reads CASSDGAGGTEAFF. DNA of the CDR3: TGTGCCAGCAGTGACGGGGCAGGGGGCACTGAAGCTTTCTTT.

The chain employs TRBV7-3 and TRBJ1-1; D is uncertain. This CDR3 is built from 13 residues. Germline lookup yields CDR1 SGHTA and CDR2 FQGTGA. V was cut by 1 base and J by 5 bases, with 8 bases left in between. The CDR3 is CASSLRVGTEAFF. The DNA of the CDR3 is TGTGCCAGCAGCTTAAGGGTCGGGACTGAAGCTTTCTTT.

The rearrangement uses TRBV18 and TRBJ1-1; 8 bases match TRBD1. The germline CDR1 and CDR2 sequences are KGHSH and LQKENI. There are 14 residues in the CDR3. J gave up 1 base and V 5 bases, and 3 bases lay outside the gene matches. The CDR3 loop is CASSSTGANTEAFF. CDR3 nucleotides: TGTGCCAGCTCATCGACAGGGGCGAACACTGAAGCTTTCTTT.

The chain joins TRBV25-1 to TRBJ1-4; D is ambiguous. The germline V and J ends were trimmed by 1 base and 4 bases, with 7 bases remaining between them. Per the germline V gene, CDR1 is MGHDK and CDR2 is SYGVNS. The CDR3 sequence is 14 residues long. The CDR3 DNA reads as TGTGCCAGCAGTGAATGGATCGGTAATGAAAAACTGTTTTTT. Protein product: CASSEWIGNEKLFF.

For the CDR3, the DNA is TGTGCCAGCGGGGGGACAGGGAGATCGTTTTCACCCCTCCACTTT. Its protein product is CASGGTGRSFSPLHF. This chain joins TRBV25-1 and TRBJ1-6, with TRBD1 matching 9 bases. The germline V gene encodes CDR1 MGHDK and CDR2 SYGVNS. CDR3 length equals 15 residues. Unmatched junction bases numbered 11, after V lost 8 bases and J lost 9 bases.

The chain recombines TRBV9 with TRBJ2-3; 8 nucleotides agree with TRBD1. CDR1 and CDR2 from the germline V gene are SGDLS and YYNGEE. After removal of 3 bases from V and 4 bases from J, the junction contained 1 base not matched to a gene. CDR3 length equals 13 residues. CDR3 DNA sequence: TGTGCCAGCAGCGACAGGGGGGCAGATACGCAGTATTTT. Protein product: CASSDRGADTQYF.

This sequence joins TRBV6-1 and TRBJ1-5, with D maybe TRBD1 (6 bases). The CDR3 totals 15 residues. V lost 7 bases, J lost 2 bases, and 15 bases lay in between. Germline V gives CDR1 MNHNS, CDR2 SASEGT. The CDR3, as DNA: TGTGCCAGCACCGGACAGTTATCTGGCAATCAGCCCCAGCATTTT. It specifies CASTGQLSGNQPQHF.